The present entry profiles one T cell receptor (beta chain) with its context. Its specificity is not known. This sample was taken from a study of PD-L1 blockade in urothelial cancer. Study-wide background: Patients with male sex and bladder-origin urothelial cancer accounted for about 85% of the roughly 29 enrolled. T cells numbered a median of around 140,000 in the blood samples.

With 5 bases clipped from V and 4 bases from J, the junction kept 9 bases outside the gene matches. Germline values: CDR1 LGHNA, CDR2 YNFKEQ. This CDR3 has 15 amino acids. Into every PCR, synthetic TCR analog templates were spiked. Profiled with immunoSEQ multiplex PCR; TCRdb holds only in-frame clones, not every one. Of about 84,000 clones listed, over 90% were seen once; the top ten hold approximately 9%. Study-level findings and limits: Where pretreatment blood TCR clonality fell below the median, better survival was predicted.

This specimen consisted of PBMCs, obtained around atezolizumab (anti-PD-L1) treatment. The origin of this receptor is a man aged 60 to 75 with urothelial cancer. The chain carries TRBV4-2 and TRBJ2-5; 8 bases map to TRBD1. Here the CDR3 reads CASSKRTGRLETQYF. CDR3 DNA sequence: TGTGCCAGCAGCAAGAGGACAGGGCGTCTAGAGACCCAGTACTTC.